This TCR beta chain originates from a study of CD8 T cells in ankylosing spondylitis. The length of the CDR3 is 13 residues. Germline lookup yields CDR1 ENHRY and CDR2 SYGVKD. Between the trimmed V and J ends, which lost 6 bases and 4 bases, there was a span of 7 bases. This clonotype was found many times. The antigen is undetermined. Whole-study results and caveats: Researchers report that disease-linked clones proved CD8+ and relatively rare in peripheral blood. Reportedly, significant enrichment of disease-linked clones occurred in matched ankylosing spondylitis synovial fluid.

TCRdb re-called the 5' RACE reads with MiXCR, one entry per CDR3 protein. This table has 250,000 to 400,000 distinct CDR3 sequences, around 10% appearing once. The chain is built from TRBV10-3 and TRBJ1-6; possible D gene TRBD1, 6 bases. The sequenced sample was blood, either unsorted or a sorted T cell fraction (not recorded which). The clonotype originates from a female donor with ankylosing spondylitis or in good health (not recorded which). The CDR3 loop reads CAISGQYNSPLHF. The CDR3 DNA follows: TGTGCCATCAGCGGACAGTATAATTCACCCCTCCACTTT.